This T cell receptor (beta chain) originates from a study of cytomegalovirus exposure and HLA in healthy donors. Study as a whole: Caucasian-associated ancestry cluster membership applied to under 85% of several hundred genotyped donors.

The PCR ran on 60 Vbeta and 13 Jbeta primers. Clones were read by immunoSEQ multiplex PCR, and TCRdb kept only the in-frame ones, dropping some. The table records about 140,000 clones, over 80% of them present only once. The CDR3 is 13 amino acids. Germline V CDR1 and CDR2: LNHDA, SQIVND (reference sequence). Trimming shortened V by 3 bases and J by 7 bases, and 12 bases separated the two germline ends. The sequencing input was PBMCs. The receptor's source is a female donor in good health and CMV-seronegative. The J gene is TRBJ1-1, the V gene TRBV19; no clear D. In DNA form, the CDR3 reads TGTGCCAGTAGTATGACCTCGGAGAATGAAGCTTTCTTT. Its protein product is CASSMTSENEAFF.